One and the same sample provided the 2 T cell receptor beta chains below, sequenced in a study of Tregs in tolerant kidney transplant recipients. The repertoire was sequenced with immunoSEQ multiplex PCR; TCRdb's copy has only in-frame clones and lacks some. Among 85,000 to 95,000 clones, around nine tenths were seen once, and the ten largest hold about 4.9%. Sequences were obtained from CD8+ T cells from blood. These receptors originate from a human donor in good health.

This sequence joins TRBV10-3 and TRBJ1-5; tentative D call: TRBD1 (5 bases). This CDR3 spans 17 amino acids. Germline assignment: CDR1 ENHRY and CDR2 SYGVKD. The V end lost 3 bases, the J end lost 5 bases, and 20 bases lay between the germline ends. CDR3 sequence: CAISDPEAGRGYQPQHF. CDR3 DNA sequence: TGTGCCATCAGTGACCCGGAGGCGGGGAGGGGTTATCAGCCCCAGCATTTT.

The V gene is TRBV7-8, the J gene TRBJ1-4, with 11 positions matching TRBD1. The CDR3 is made up of 18 amino acids. Germline values: CDR1 SGHVS, CDR2 FQNEAQ. Trimming cost V 5 bases and J 4 bases; bases outside gene matches: 12. CDR3 sequence (DNA): TGTGCCAGCAGCCTTCGTTCCGGGACAGGGGGTTTTAATGAAAAACTGTTTTTT. Protein sequence: CASSLRSGTGGFNEKLFF.